Detailed here is one T cell receptor beta chain. The data were produced by immunoSEQ multiplex PCR, yet TCRdb's version contains in-frame clones alone and is incomplete. The table shows 150,000 to 250,000 clones, with about nine tenths occurring only once. This entry belongs to a study of blood T cell repertoires in COVID-19. J gave up 3 bases and V 8 bases, and 1 base lay outside the gene matches. This CDR3 comprises 13 residues. Germline V gives CDR1 MNHNY, CDR2 SVGAGI (reference sequence). The V call is TRBV6-6, the J call TRBJ2-5; 12 nucleotides match TRBD2. This receptor was obtained from a woman in her 30s who had recovered from COVID-19. Material: PBMCs or T cells enriched from blood (not recorded which). Here the CDR3 reads CASWTSGKETQYF. The CDR3 DNA follows: TGTGCCAGCTGGACTAGCGGGAAAGAGACCCAGTACTTC.